This TCR beta chain was identified in a study of radiotherapy plus CTLA-4 blockade in lung cancer. Study information: Objective responses were recorded in 15% to 20% of patients, with disease control recorded in 31%. Study outcomes and limitations: According to reports, early shifts in blood T cell clones, alongside interferon-beta, forecast response most accurately.

Remarks on this clone: What it binds is unknown.

This CDR3 region has 15 residues. V dropped 4 bases and J dropped 6 bases, with 17 bases sitting between them. The germline V gene has CDR1 LNHDA and CDR2 SQIVND (reference sequence). Some clones are missing from TCRdb's copy, which holds only in-frame ones; the method was immunoSEQ multiplex PCR. The table has tens of thousands of clones, around 77% seen once; the top ten hold roughly 3%. Sample: peripheral blood, taken from a patient treated with radiotherapy plus ipilimumab. The receptor was isolated from a human donor with non-small cell lung cancer whose response to radiotherapy plus ipilimumab could not be evaluated. This sequence joins TRBV19 and TRBJ2-3; possible D gene TRBD1, 6 bases. CDR3 nucleotide sequence: TGTGCCAGTAGTACCCGGGACACTCTTGGGGATACGCAGTATTTT. As protein: CASSTRDTLGDTQYF.